The clone carrying this T cell receptor beta chain showed up just a few times. Its target is not known. This sample was included in a study of identical twins. Study-wide points: Abundant cord blood beta clonotypes carried fewer insertions; memory repertoires showed none.

The authors used template switching to add a universal primer site and gave cDNA unique molecular identifiers. Using its own MiXCR run on the 5' RACE reads, TCRdb lists one record per CDR3 protein. This sample has 1.5 million or so distinct CDR3 sequences; less than 40% occur once, and the top ten carry 0.25% to 0.3%. V was pared by 2 bases and J by 1 base, with 4 bases of the junction left unmatched. The CDR3 spans 17 residues. From germline, CDR1 is MDHEN and CDR2 SYDVKM. V usage is TRBV28 and J usage is TRBJ2-4, with TRBD2 matching 11 bases. Input material: cord blood. This TCR was recovered from a newborn girl in good health. CDR3 residues: CASSLPPSGRAKNIQYF. The CDR3 DNA is TGTGCCAGCAGTTTACCACCTAGCGGGAGGGCCAAAAACATTCAGTACTTC.